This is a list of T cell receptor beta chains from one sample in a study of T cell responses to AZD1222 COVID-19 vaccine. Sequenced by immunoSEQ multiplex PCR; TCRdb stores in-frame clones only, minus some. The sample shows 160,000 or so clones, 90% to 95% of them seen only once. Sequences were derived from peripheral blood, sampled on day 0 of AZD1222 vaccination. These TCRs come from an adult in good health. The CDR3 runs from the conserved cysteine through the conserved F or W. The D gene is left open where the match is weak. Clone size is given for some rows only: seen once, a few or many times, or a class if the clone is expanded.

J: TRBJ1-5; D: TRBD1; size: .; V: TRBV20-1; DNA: TGCAGTGCTAGTTATCAGGGGGGCAATCAGCCCCAGCATTTT; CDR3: CSASYQGGNQPQHF
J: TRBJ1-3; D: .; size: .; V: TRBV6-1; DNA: TGTGCCAGCAGTGAAACATCTAGAAACACCATATATTTT; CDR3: CASSETSRNTIYF
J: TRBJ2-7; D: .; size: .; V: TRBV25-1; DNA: TGTGCCAGCAGTGGTTTAACACGGGGCGAGCAGTACTTC; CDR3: CASSGLTRGEQYF
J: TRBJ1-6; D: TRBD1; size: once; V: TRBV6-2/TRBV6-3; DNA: TGTGCCAGCAGTTACGACAGGGGAAGCTACAATTCACCCCTCCACTTT; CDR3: CASSYDRGSYNSPLHF
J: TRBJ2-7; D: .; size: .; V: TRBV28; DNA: TGTGCCAGCAGTTTTGAGTACGAGCAGTACTTC; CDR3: CASSFEYEQYF
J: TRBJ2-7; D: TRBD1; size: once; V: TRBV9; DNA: TGTGCCAGCAGCGGGGGGACAGGGGCTGCCGAGCAGTACTTC; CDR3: CASSGGTGAAEQYF
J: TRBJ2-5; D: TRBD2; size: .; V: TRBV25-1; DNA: TGTGCCAGCAGCATTCTAGCGGGAGGGCGTGTGACCCAGTACTTC; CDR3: CASSILAGGRVTQYF
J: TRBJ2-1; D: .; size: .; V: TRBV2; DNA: TGTGCCAGCAGTGAGGCAGGGTCCTACTACAATGAGCAGTTCTTC; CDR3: CASSEAGSYYNEQFF
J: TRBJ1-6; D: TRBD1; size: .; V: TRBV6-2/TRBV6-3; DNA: TGTGCCAGCAGTTACTCCCATGACAGGGGGTATAATTCACCCCTCCACTTT; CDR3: CASSYSHDRGYNSPLHF
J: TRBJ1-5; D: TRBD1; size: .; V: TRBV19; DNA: TGTGCCAGTACGTCGGACAGGGAGGGGAATCAGCCCCAGCATTTT; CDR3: CASTSDREGNQPQHF
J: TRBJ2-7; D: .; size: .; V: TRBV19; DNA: TGTGCCAGTAGTAACGAGGGGCGTTCCTACGAGCAGTACTTC; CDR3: CASSNEGRSYEQYF
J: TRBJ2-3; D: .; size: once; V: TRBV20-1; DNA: TGCAGTGCTAGTTCCGGGACACGGGCAGATACGCAGTATTTT; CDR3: CSASSGTRADTQYF
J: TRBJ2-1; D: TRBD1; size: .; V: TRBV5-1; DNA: TGCGCCAGCAGCTTGGCTGGACAGGGCTCCTACAATGAGCAGTTCTTC; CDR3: CASSLAGQGSYNEQFF
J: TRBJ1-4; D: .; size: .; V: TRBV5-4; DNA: TGTGCCAGCAGCTCTCCTAATGAAAAACTGTTTTTT; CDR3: CASSSPNEKLFF
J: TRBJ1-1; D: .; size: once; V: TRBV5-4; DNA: TGTGCCAGCAGCTTGTTGCAGGGACGAAGGGGAACAACTGAAGCTTTCTTT; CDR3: CASSLLQGRRGTTEAFF
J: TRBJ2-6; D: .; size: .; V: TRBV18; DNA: TGTGCCAGCGGGGTCTCTGGGGCCAACGTCCTGACTTTC; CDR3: CASGVSGANVLTF
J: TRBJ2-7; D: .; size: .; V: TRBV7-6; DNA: TGTGCCAGCAGCTTAGTTGAAGGTTGGAAGGCGGGGTCCTACGAGCAGTACTTC; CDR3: CASSLVEGWKAGSYEQYF
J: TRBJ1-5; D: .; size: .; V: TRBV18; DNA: TGTGCCAGCTCACCCTATGCACAGAGGGCAGGGCAGCCCCAGCATTTT; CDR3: CASSPYAQRAGQPQHF
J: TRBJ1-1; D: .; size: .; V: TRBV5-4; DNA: TGTGCCAGCAGCTCACCGCAGGGGAACACTGAAGCTTTCTTT; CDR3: CASSSPQGNTEAFF
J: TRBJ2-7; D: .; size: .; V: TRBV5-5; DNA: TGTGCCAGCACCCCTTCGGGCGGTATTGCTGGGGAGCAGTACTTC; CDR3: CASTPSGGIAGEQYF
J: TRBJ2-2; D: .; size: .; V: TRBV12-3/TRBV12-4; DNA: TGTGCCAGTCCTACACTCGCCGGGGAGCTGTTTTTT; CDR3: CASPTLAGELFF
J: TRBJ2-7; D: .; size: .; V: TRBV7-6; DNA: TGTGCCAGCAGCTTAGCGGCAGCTTACGAGCAGTACTTC; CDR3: CASSLAAAYEQYF
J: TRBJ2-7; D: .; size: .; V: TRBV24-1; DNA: TGTGCCACCAGTGATGTGGGCGAGCAGTACTTC; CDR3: CATSDVGEQYF
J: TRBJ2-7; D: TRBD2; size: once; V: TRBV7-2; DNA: TGTGCCAGCAGCGTGACTAGCGACTCCTACGAGCAGTACTTC; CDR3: CASSVTSDSYEQYF
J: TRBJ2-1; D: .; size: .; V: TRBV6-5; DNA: TGTGCCAGCAGTTACCGAGGGGGGGTCCTCCGGGATGAGCAGTTCTTC; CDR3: CASSYRGGVLRDEQFF
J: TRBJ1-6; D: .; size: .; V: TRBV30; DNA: TGTGCCTGGAGTGTATCGGCCGTGGGACCCCTCCACTTT; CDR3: CAWSVSAVGPLHF
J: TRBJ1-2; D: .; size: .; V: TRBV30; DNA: TGTGCCGGAGAGAACGACTATGGCTACACCTTC; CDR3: CAGENDYGYTF
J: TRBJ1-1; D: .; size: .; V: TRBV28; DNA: TGTGCCAGCAGGCGGGGAGGGAACACTGAAGCTTTCTTT; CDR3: CASRRGGNTEAFF
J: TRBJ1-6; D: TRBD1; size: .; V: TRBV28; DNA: TGTGCCAGCAGTTTTTTACAGGGGCTGGTTTCACCCCTCCACTTT; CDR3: CASSFLQGLVSPLHF
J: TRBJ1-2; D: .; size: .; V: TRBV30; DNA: TGTGCCTGGAGTGGACGATCCGTCGGGGGCGAATCAGTCTATGGCTACACCTTC; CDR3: CAWSGRSVGGESVYGYTF
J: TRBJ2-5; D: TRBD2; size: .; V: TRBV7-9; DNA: TGTGCCAGCAGCGGGCGACTAGCGGGGGGGCCTGAGGCAGAGACCCAGTACTTC; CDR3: CASSGRLAGGPEAETQYF
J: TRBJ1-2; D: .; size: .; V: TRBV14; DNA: TGTGCCAGCAGCCAACAGGGCGGAGATGGCTACACCTTC; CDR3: CASSQQGGDGYTF
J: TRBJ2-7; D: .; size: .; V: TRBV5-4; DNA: TGTGCCAGCAGCTTGGGGGGGGAGGCTTGGTACGAGCAGTACTTC; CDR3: CASSLGGEAWYEQYF
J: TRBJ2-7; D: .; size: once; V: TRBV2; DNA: TGTGCCAGCAGTGAAGGAGCGCGCGAGCAGTACTTC; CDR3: CASSEGAREQYF
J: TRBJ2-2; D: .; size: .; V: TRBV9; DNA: TGTGCCAGCAGCGTAGAACTAGCAAGGACCGGGGAGCTGTTTTTT; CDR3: CASSVELARTGELFF
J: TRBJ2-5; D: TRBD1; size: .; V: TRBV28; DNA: TGTGCCAGCAGTTCGGACAGGGGCTACCAAGAGACCCAGTACTTC; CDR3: CASSSDRGYQETQYF
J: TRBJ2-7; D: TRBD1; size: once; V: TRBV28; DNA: TGTGCCAGCAGTAATTCCGGGACAGGGACCTACGAGCAGTACTTC; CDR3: CASSNSGTGTYEQYF
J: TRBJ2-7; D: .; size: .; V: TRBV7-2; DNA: TGTGCCAGCAGCTTATTCGGGGCGGGAAACGAGCAGTACTTC; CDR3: CASSLFGAGNEQYF
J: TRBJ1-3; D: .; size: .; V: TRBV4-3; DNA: TGCGCCAGCAGCTTGTCCAGGGCTGGAAACACCATATATTTT; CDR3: CASSLSRAGNTIYF
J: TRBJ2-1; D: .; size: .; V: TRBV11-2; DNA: TGTGCCAGCAGCTCGCTAGGTGGAGGCTACAATGAGCAGTTCTTC; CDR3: CASSSLGGGYNEQFF
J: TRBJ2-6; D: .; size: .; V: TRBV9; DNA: TGTGCCAGCAGCGTTGGCAGGGGCACAGGGGCCAACGTCCTGACTTTC; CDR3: CASSVGRGTGANVLTF
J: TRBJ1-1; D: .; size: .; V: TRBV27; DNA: TGTGCCAGTTCGACCGCGAACACTGAAGCTTTCTTT; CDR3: CASSTANTEAFF
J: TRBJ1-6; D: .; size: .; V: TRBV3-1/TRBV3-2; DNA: TGTGCCAGCAGCGGCGCCGATTCACCCCTCCACTTT; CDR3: CASSGADSPLHF
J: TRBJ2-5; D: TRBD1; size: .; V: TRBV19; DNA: TGTGCCAGTAGTAAGACAGGGAATACCCCTGAGACCCAGTACTTC; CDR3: CASSKTGNTPETQYF